A single sample gave rise to the 10 T cell receptor beta chains below, sequenced in a study of blood T cell repertoires in COVID-19. Profiled with immunoSEQ multiplex PCR; TCRdb holds only in-frame clones, not every one. The table records hundreds of thousands of clones, roughly 80% of them present only once. The sequencing sample was made of peripheral blood. These receptors all come from a woman aged 60-75 years with active or convalescent COVID-19.

The chain carries TRBV7-2 and TRBJ1-5, with TRBD1 identical over 10 bases. Losses at the gene ends were 5 bases for V and 5 bases for J; bases not matched to a gene: 6. Germline V gene sequence: CDR1 SGHTA, CDR2 FQGNSA. The CDR3 covers 15 residues. The CDR3 here is CASSARTGGDQPQHF. In DNA, the CDR3 is TGTGCCAGCAGCGCCCGGACAGGGGGAGATCAGCCCCAGCATTTT.

The chain joins TRBV11-2 to TRBJ2-1; a weak D match, TRBD1 (6 bases). Trimming took off 3 bases at V and 3 bases at J, with 12 bases between the two ends. The length of the CDR3 is 15 residues. The germline V gene has CDR1 SGHAT and CDR2 FQNNGV. The CDR3 sequence: CASSFHRDHYNEQFF. In DNA form, the CDR3 reads TGTGCCAGCAGCTTCCACAGGGACCACTACAATGAGCAGTTCTTC.

The sample holds a few counts of this clone. V is TRBV23-1 and J is TRBJ1-1, with D tentatively TRBD1 (5 bases). TRBV23-1 is an ORF; its function is uncertain. The CDR3 is 14 residues long. Deletions cut 2 bases from V and 5 bases from J, with 12 bases between. CDR3 sequence (DNA): TGCGCCAGCAGTCAACGAGCAGGGAGGACTGAAGCTTTCTTT. It specifies CASSQRAGRTEAFF.

This clone appeared a single time. The chain has TRBV27 and TRBJ1-5; TRBD1 aligns across 7 bases. V shed 2 bases and J 0 bases; nucleotides not matched to a gene: 7. Germline V gene sequence: CDR1 MNHEY, CDR2 SMNVEV (reference sequence). This CDR3 spans 17 amino acids. The CDR3 region has the DNA TGTGCCAGCAGTTTACGGGGACAGAGGTATAGCAATCAGCCCCAGCATTTT. It encodes CASSLRGQRYSNQPQHF.

The chain combines TRBV19 with TRBJ1-1, with D possibly matching TRBD1 (6 bases). Germline CDR1 LNHDA, CDR2 SQIVND (reference sequence). V lost 2 bases and J 5 bases, leaving 15 bases between the germline ends. CDR3 length: 15 residues. The DNA for the CDR3 is TGTGCCAGTAGTATACCAGGGGCGGGGGTGACTGAAGCTTTCTTT. Protein product: CASSIPGAGVTEAFF.

As to this clone: This specimen includes other DNA sequences encoding the same CDR3. The chain combines TRBV7-2 with TRBJ2-2; TRBD2 is a possible D gene (5 bases). This CDR3 contains 15 residues. Germline loops: CDR1 SGHTA, CDR2 FQGNSA. The V and J ends lost 3 bases and 1 base respectively, with 9 bases between them. The chain's CDR3 is CASSLVAGNTGELFF. The CDR3 DNA reads TGTGCCAGCAGCTTGGTGGCGGGGAACACCGGGGAGCTGTTTTTT.

This chain connects TRBV5-6 to TRBJ1-4, with a possible D match to TRBD1 (6 bases). The CDR3 is made up of 16 amino acids. V lost 0 bases and J 4 bases, leaving 13 bases between the germline ends. Germline values: CDR1 SGHDT, CDR2 YYEEEE. The CDR3 protein is CASSLGGAGDNEKLFF. The DNA for the CDR3 is TGTGCCAGCAGCTTGGGGGGCGCAGGGGATAATGAAAAACTGTTTTTT.

The CDR3 spells CASSLQGRAATNEKLFF. In DNA, the CDR3 is TGTGCCAGCAGCCTACAGGGACGGGCCGCAACTAATGAAAAACTGTTTTTT. The chain links TRBV2 to TRBJ1-4; maybe TRBD1 (6 bases). Germline CDR1 reads SNHLY; CDR2 reads FYNNEI. The length of the CDR3 is 17 residues. V was clipped by 6 bases and J by 0 bases, with 17 bases between them.

The J gene is TRBJ2-5, the V gene TRBV7-2, with 10 bases lining up with TRBD1. Germline-derived CDR1 and CDR2 are SGHTA and FQGNSA. This CDR3 has 16 amino acids. V lost 4 bases and J lost 7; bases outside the gene matches: 12. This CDR3 is CASSSTGGARGRTQYF. The CDR3 coding sequence is TGTGCCAGCAGCTCGACAGGGGGCGCGAGGGGAAGGACCCAGTACTTC.

This chain uses TRBV7-2 with TRBJ1-2, with D possibly being TRBD1 (6 bases). V lost 5 bases, J lost 5 bases, and 18 bases lay in between. The germline gives CDR1 SGHTA, CDR2 FQGNSA. The CDR3 has 15 residues. In DNA form, the CDR3 reads TGTGCCAGCAGCCCGAGGACAGCTCTACAATATGGCTACACCTTC. Translated: CASSPRTALQYGYTF.